The clone carrying this T cell receptor beta chain has ten or more counts. What it recognizes is unknown. The junction had 4 bases not matched to a gene; V was cut back by 8 bases and J by 7 bases. Germline V gene lookup returns CDR1 SEHNR and CDR2 FQNEAQ (reference sequence). The CDR3 is 12 residues long. This entry belongs to a study of T cell repertoires in cytomegalovirus infection. Study in general: Both recently identified HLA-C-restricted and well-studied HLA-B-restricted CMV epitopes were used in the study. Public TCR beta signatures provided an indication of both CMV infection and a matching HLA type.

Using its own MiXCR run on the reads, TCRdb lists one record per CDR3 protein. The data show fewer than 650,000 distinct CDR3 sequences, around two fifths seen once. General study findings and limits: Frequencies of public TCR beta families were cumulated, and this identified carriers of CMV plus the relevant HLA. CMV-specific HLA-C-restricted TCR beta clonotypes dominated the ex vivo response.

This specimen consisted of cultured PBMCs, obtained from culture after CMV antigen stimulation. The chain links TRBV7-9 to TRBJ2-1, with 8 positions matching TRBD2. This receptor was obtained from a human donor in good health (CMV status not recorded). Some clones in this sample may be carry-over from other donors' samples. CDR3: CASGGRTNEQFF. CDR3 sequence (DNA): TGTGCCAGCGGCGGGAGGACGAATGAGCAGTTCTTC.